This T cell receptor (beta chain) was obtained from a study of beta chain features in type 1 diabetes (dated by TCRdb to the late 2010s). Notes on the research overall: Mean age, gender distribution, total cell number and subset yield did not differ between patients and healthy donors. A total of around 110,000,000 sorted cells were examined across all samples, and RNA yield correlated strongly with the number of cells per subset. In the study, TCRB repertoires of sorted circulating CD4+ T cell subsets from recently diagnosed type 1 diabetes patients were compared with those of matched healthy donors. Regulatory and stem cell-like memory subsets were isolated from only 8 patients and roughly 8 healthy donors, whereas naive and central memory subsets came from all 30 or so donors. The research as a whole found: Because cDNA was sequenced instead of genomic DNA, highly expressing activated cells could be over-represented, though the groups showed no difference in activation or CD3 levels. The naive, central memory and regulatory TCRB repertoires appeared to resemble one another more closely among patients than among healthy donors. Only small numbers of individuals were included in the HLA sub-analyses, which left unresolved whether HLA type had any influence on TCRB rearrangement. Fewer insertions and more nucleotide deletions at VDJ recombination sites were observed in patients with type 1 diabetes, implying thymic rearrangement abnormalities. Type 1 diabetes patients showed a moderate but significant shortening of TCRB CDR3 length in all four CD4+ subsets. Shorter templates might be favored by PCR, yet because patient and control samples were amplified and corrected together, any such skew would affect both groups equally.

The CDR3 sequence holds 13 residues, the cysteine and phenylalanine included. Left in the record is the CDR3 DNA by itself, 39 bases read in frame from the first base. Trimming takes 4 bases off V and 5 bases off J; junction bases not matched to a gene: 3. According to the germline V gene, CDR1 reads SGDLS and CDR2 reads YYNGEE. Concerning this clone: What this receptor recognizes is not known. No much larger clone exists at a distance of one base, and base qualities are not known.

Each donor gave one peripheral blood draw, averaging approximately 120 mL, which was collected into heparinised tubes. A BD FACSAria II and a panel including CD45RO, CCR7, CD25, CD127, CD95 and CD27 were used to sort naive, central memory, regulatory and stem cell-like memory CD4+ T cells. Purity was above 95% for every sorted population. PBMCs were isolated immediately by Lymphoprep density gradient centrifugation and stained directly without culture. To minimize batch effects, samples were stained and sorted in pairs, one healthy donor with one patient per experiment. The entire isolated RNA was reverse transcribed using the High Capacity cDNA Reverse Transcription Kit, and thus expressed TCRB transcripts were sequenced. Naive, central memory and regulatory T cell samples underwent deep immunoSEQ sequencing, averaging approximately 3.3 million total reads per sample. Sorted cells were lysed in RLT buffer and RNA was extracted with DNase-treated RNeasy Micro or Mini kits, depending on cell number. Each cell subset was processed on its own to prevent cross-contamination, while patient and healthy donor samples were processed together. The immunoSEQ multiplex PCR was used to amplify TCRB sequences from cDNA, generating 87-bp fragments that spanned the CDR3 region. The amplicons were sequenced using the Illumina HiSeq platform. The authors processed their data as follows. PCR bias was corrected computationally using synthetic template baselines, and reads within Hamming distance 2 were collapsed, with unmergeable singletons discarded. Reads were aligned against IMGT so that V, D and J genes, CDR3 length and insertions or deletions at six rearrangement sites could be assigned. Within each subset, clonotype counts were normalized to the number of sorted cells before true diversity and Gini coefficients were calculated with the tcR R package. Repertoire sharing was quantified using the overlap coefficient calculated on TCRB nucleotide sequences. Out-of-frame TCRB sequences from naive cells were analyzed to stand in for the pre-selection repertoire. TCRdb re-hosts the immuneACCESS table, in-frame sequences only. Its copies lack some clones; in the studies checked, an unresolved V gene accounts for under half of them, and the cause for the rest is not known. V and J calls and clone size come straight from that table; D and trimming were deduced from the DNA. This sample gives about 620,000 clones in total; about a sixth of them show up just once. The ten largest make up about 0.093% of the sample.

Here the chain combines TRBV9 and TRBJ1-5, with 7 middle bases fitting TRBD1. Sequences were obtained from naive CD4+ T cells from blood. Per the publication, the cell subset or site label means: true naive CD4+ T cells. This TCR was sampled from a man aged 18 to 29 in good health. DNA sequence: TGTGCCAGCAGCTTAGGGGGCGATCAGCCCCAGCATTTT. Translated, this is CASSLGGDQPQHF. Where the CDR3 stops, the reference TRBV9 and TRBJ1-5 genes take over; the full variable domain is DSGVTQTPKHLITATGQRVTLRCSPRSGDLSVYWYQQSLDQGLQFLIQYYNGEERAKGNILERFSAQQFPDLHSELNLSSLELGDSALYFCASSLGGDQPQHFGDGTRLSIL.